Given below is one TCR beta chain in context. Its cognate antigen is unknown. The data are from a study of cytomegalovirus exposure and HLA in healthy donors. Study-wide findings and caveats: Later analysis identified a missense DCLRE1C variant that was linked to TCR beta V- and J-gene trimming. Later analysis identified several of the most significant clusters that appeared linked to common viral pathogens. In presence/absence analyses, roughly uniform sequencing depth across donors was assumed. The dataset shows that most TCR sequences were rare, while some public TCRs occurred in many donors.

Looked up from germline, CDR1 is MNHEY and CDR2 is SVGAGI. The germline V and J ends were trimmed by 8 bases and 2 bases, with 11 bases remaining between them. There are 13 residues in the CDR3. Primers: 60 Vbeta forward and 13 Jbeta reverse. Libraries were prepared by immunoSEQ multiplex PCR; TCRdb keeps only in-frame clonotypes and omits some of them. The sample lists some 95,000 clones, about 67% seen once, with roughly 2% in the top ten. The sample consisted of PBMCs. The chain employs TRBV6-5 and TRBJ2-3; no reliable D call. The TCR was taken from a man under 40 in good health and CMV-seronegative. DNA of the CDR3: TGTGCCAGCGGGCCCGCCCTCACAGATACGCAGTATTTT. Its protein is CASGPALTDTQYF.